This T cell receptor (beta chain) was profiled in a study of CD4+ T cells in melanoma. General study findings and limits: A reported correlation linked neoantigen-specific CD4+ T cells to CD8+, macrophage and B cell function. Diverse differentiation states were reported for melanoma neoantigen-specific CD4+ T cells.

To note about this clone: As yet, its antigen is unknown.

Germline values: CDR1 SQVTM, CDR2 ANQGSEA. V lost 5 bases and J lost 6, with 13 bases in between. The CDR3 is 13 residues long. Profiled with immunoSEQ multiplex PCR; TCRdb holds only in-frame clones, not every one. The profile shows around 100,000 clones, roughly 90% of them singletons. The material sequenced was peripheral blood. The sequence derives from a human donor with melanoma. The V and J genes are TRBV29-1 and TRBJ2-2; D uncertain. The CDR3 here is CSVFPDQAGELFF. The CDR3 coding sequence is TGCAGCGTTTTCCCAGATCAGGCCGGGGAGCTGTTTTTT.